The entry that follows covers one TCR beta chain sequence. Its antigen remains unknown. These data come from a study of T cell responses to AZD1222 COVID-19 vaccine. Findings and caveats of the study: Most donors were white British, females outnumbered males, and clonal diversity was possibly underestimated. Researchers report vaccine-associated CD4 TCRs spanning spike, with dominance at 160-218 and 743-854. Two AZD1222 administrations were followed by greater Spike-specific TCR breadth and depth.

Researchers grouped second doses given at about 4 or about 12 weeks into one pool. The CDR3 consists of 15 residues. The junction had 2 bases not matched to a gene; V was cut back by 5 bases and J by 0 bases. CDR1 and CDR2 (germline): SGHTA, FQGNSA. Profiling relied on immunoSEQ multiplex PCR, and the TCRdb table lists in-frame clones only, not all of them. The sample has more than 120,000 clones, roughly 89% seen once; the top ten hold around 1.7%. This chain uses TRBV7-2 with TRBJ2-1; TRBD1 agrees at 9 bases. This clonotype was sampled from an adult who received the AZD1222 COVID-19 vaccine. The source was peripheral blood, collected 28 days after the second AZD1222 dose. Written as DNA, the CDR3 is TGTGCCAGCAGCAAGACAGGGGGCTCCTACAATGAGCAGTTCTTC. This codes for CASSKTGGSYNEQFF.